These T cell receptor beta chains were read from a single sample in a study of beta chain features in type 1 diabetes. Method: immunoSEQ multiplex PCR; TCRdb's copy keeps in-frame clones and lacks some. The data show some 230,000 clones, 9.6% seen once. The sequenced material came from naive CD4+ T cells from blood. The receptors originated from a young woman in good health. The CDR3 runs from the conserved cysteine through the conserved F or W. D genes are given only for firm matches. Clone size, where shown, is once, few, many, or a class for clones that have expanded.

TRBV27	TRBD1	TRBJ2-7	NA	TGTGCCAGCAGTATAACCGGGACAGGGGTTGTCTACGAGCAGTACTTC	CASSITGTGVVYEQYF
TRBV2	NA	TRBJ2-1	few	TGTGCCAGCAGTGAAGCCTTGAGCGGCGGTGAGCAGTTCTTC	CASSEALSGGEQFF
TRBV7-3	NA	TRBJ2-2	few	TGTGCCAGCAGCTTAGGGCCCAGAAACACCGGGGAGCTGTTTTTT	CASSLGPRNTGELFF
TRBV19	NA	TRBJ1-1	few	TGTGCCAGTAGCTCGGGCACTGAAGCTTTCTTT	CASSSGTEAFF
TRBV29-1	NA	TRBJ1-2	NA	TGCAGCGCCAGGGGCAGTTTAGATAGCTACACCTTC	CSARGSLDSYTF
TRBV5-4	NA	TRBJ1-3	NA	TGTGCCAGCACCAAAGACGACAGGTCTGGAAACACCATATATTTT	CASTKDDRSGNTIYF
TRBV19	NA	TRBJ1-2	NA	TGTGCCAGTAAGGTTCGACGGGAGGTGGAGGCAGGCTACACCTTC	CASKVRREVEAGYTF
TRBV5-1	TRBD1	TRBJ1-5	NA	TGCGCCAGCAGCCTCACAGGGGGCGGCAATCAGCCCCAGCATTTT	CASSLTGGGNQPQHF
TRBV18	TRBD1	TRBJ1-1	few	TGTGCCAGCTCAAGACAGGGGAGAGGGACTGAAGCTTTCTTT	CASSRQGRGTEAFF
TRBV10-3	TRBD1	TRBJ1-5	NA	TGTGCCATCAGTGGATCCCCAAAGGGACAGGGCCAGCCCCAGCATTTT	CAISGSPKGQGQPQHF
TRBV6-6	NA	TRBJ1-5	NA	TGTGCCAGCAGTTATCTGAGACTCAATCAGCCCCAGCATTTT	CASSYLRLNQPQHF
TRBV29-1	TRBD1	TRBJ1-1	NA	TGCAGCCTCAGGCAGGGGGCCACTGAAGCTTTCTTT	CSLRQGATEAFF
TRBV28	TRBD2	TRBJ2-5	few	TGTGCCAGCAGTGACCGACTAGCGGGAGTGGAGACCCAGTACTTC	CASSDRLAGVETQYF
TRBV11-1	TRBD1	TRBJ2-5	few	TGTGCCAGCAGCCCAGGGGGAGTTAAGTACTTC	CASSPGGVKYF
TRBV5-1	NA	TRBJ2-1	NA	TGCGCCAGCAGCTTGGCGCCCTTACAGGAGAGGTCATACAATGAGCAGTTCTTC	CASSLAPLQERSYNEQFF
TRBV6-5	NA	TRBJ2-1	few	TGTGCCAGCAGTTATGGGACTCAGCAGTTCTTC	CASSYGTQQFF
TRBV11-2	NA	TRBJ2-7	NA	TGTGCCAGCAGCCTGAGGCCGCGGTACGAGCAGTACTTC	CASSLRPRYEQYF
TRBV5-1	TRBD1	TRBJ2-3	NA	TGCGCCAGCAGCGGACAGGGGACTGGTACAGATACGCAGTATTTT	CASSGQGTGTDTQYF
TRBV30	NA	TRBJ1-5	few	TGTGCCTGGAGTGGAACAGGCCTAAATCAGCCCCAGCATTTT	CAWSGTGLNQPQHF
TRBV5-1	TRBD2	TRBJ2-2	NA	TGCGCCAGCAGCCCCCGCGGACTAGCGGGAGGGCCGGCCGGGGAGCTGTTTTTT	CASSPRGLAGGPAGELFF
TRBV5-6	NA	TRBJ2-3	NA	TGTGCCAGCAGCTTGGCCCTGGGGCCCACAGATACGCAGTATTTT	CASSLALGPTDTQYF
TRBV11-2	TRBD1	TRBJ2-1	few	TGTGCCAGCAGCATGGGGACAGAAATCCACAATGAGCAGTTCTTC	CASSMGTEIHNEQFF
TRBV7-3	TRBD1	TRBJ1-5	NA	TGTGCCAGCAGTTGTTTGGGACAGGGTGACAATCAGCCCCAGCATTTT	CASSCLGQGDNQPQHF
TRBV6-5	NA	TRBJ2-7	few	TGTGCCAGCTGTCATCGGGGGATAAAGCAGTACTTC	CASCHRGIKQYF
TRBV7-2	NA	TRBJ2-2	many	TGTGCCAGCAGCCGACAGGGGAGGGTCGGGGAGCTGTTTTTT	CASSRQGRVGELFF
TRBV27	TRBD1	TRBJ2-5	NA	TGTGCCAGCAGTTTATCTAACAGGGGGCTGGCGACCCAGTACTTC	CASSLSNRGLATQYF
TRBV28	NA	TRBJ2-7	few	TGTGCCAGCAGTTCTCTCTCCGCTAAGTATTCCTACGAGCAGTACTTC	CASSSLSAKYSYEQYF
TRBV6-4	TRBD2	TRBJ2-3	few	TGTGCCAGCAGTGTGACTAGCGGGAGCACAGATACGCAGTATTTT	CASSVTSGSTDTQYF
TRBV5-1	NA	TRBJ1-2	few	TGCGCCAGCAACGGAGGCTGGGGCTATGGCTACACCTTC	CASNGGWGYGYTF
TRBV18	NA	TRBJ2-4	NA	TGTGCCAGCTCGCAACTAGCCCCCCTTCTATCCAAAAACATTCAGTACTTC	CASSQLAPLLSKNIQYF
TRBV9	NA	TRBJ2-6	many	TGTGCCAGCAGCGCCTACAGGGCTGGGTCTGGGGCCAACGTCCTGACTTTC	CASSAYRAGSGANVLTF
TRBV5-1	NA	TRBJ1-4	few	TGCGCCAGCAGCGCGGCCGGAGGGGCGGATGAAAAACTGTTTTTT	CASSAAGGADEKLFF
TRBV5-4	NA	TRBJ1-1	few	TGTGCCAGCAGCGCCCCGACAGCCATGAACACTGAAGCTTTCTTT	CASSAPTAMNTEAFF
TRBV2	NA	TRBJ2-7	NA	TGTGCCAGCAGGGTAGACAGCTACGAGCAGTACTTC	CASRVDSYEQYF
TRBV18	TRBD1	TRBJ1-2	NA	TGTGCCAGCTCACCGTCGACAGGGGGCTATGGCTACACCTTC	CASSPSTGGYGYTF
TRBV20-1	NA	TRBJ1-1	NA	TGCAGTGCTAGAGAGTCAACTGAAGCTTTCTTT	CSARESTEAFF
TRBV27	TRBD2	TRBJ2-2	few	TGTGCCAGCAGATTAGAGACTAGCGGGAGTGCCAATATGGGGGAGCTGTTTTTT	CASRLETSGSANMGELFF
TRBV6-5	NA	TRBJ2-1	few	TGTGCCAGCAGTTACGCCCTACTTGGTGAGCAGTTCTTC	CASSYALLGEQFF
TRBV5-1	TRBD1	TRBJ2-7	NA	TGCGCCAGCAGCCCTCGACAGGGGGTGACCTACGAGCAGTACTTC	CASSPRQGVTYEQYF
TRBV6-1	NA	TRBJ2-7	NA	TGTGCCAGCAGTGTACAGGCGGATTCTTTCTACGAGCAGTACTTC	CASSVQADSFYEQYF
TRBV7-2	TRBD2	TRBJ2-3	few	TGTGCCAGCAGCTTAGGTGGGAGGGCCGGGGGCACAGATACGCAGTATTTT	CASSLGGRAGGTDTQYF
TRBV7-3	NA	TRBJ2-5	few	TGTGCCAGCAGCTTAAGGGCAGGGACTGGTCAAGAGACCCAGTACTTC	CASSLRAGTGQETQYF
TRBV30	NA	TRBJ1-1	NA	TGTGCCTGGAGCCAGACACAGCCCCAGAACACTGAAGCTTTCTTT	CAWSQTQPQNTEAFF
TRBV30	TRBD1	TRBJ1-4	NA	TGTGCCTGGAGCCCTGACAGGGTCAGGGGTAATGAAAAACTGTTTTTT	CAWSPDRVRGNEKLFF
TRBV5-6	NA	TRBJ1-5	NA	TGTGCCAGCAGCGCGGGGGGGACCCAGCATTTT	CASSAGGTQHF
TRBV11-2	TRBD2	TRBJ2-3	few	TGTGCCAGCAGCCCCCACGGGGGGGGGTCAGATACGCAGTATTTT	CASSPHGGGSDTQYF
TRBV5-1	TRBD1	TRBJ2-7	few	TGCGCCAGCAGCTCTTCGACAGGGGGCCGGACCGACGAGCAGTACTTC	CASSSSTGGRTDEQYF
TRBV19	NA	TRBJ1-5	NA	TGTGCCAGTAGTCGAGGGAGGGAGAGCAATCAGCCCCAGCATTTT	CASSRGRESNQPQHF
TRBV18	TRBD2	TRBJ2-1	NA	TGTGCCAGCTCACCTTCCGGGACTAGCGAGTACAATGAGCAGTTCTTC	CASSPSGTSEYNEQFF
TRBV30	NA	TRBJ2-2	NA	TGTGCCTTACAGACAGGAAACACCGGGGAGCTGTTTTTT	CALQTGNTGELFF
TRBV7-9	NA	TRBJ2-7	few	TGTGCCAGCAGGACCACAGGGATCGGCGAGCAGTACTTC	CASRTTGIGEQYF
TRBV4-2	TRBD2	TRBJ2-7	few	TGTGCCAGCAGCCAGGGGACTAGCGGGGACTACGAGCAGTACTTC	CASSQGTSGDYEQYF